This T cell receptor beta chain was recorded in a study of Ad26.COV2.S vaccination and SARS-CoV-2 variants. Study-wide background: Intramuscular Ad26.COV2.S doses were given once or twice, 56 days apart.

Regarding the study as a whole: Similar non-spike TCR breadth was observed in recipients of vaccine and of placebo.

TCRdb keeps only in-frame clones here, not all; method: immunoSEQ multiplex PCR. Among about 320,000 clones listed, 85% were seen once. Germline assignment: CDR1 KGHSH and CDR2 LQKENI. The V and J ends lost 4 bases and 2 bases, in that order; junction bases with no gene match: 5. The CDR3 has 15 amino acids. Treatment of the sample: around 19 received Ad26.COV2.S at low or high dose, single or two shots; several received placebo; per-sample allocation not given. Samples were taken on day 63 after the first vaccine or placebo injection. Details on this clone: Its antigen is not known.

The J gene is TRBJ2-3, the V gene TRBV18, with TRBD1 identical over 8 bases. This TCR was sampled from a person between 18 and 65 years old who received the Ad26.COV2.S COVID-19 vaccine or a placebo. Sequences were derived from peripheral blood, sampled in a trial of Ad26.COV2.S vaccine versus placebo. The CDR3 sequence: CASSLGQVITDTQYF. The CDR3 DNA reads TGTGCCAGCTCACTGGGACAGGTAATCACAGATACGCAGTATTTT.